This T cell receptor beta chain is drawn from a study of T-cell memory formation after mild COVID-19. Whole-study context: Largely donor-specific TCR clusters were found. Study results and limitations: Contracting CD4+ clones were located mainly in CM and EM, and CD8+ clones in EMRA.

V lost 4 bases and J lost 2, with 12 bases in between. CDR3 length: 15 amino acids. This clonotype was observed a few times. What it binds is unknown. Constant-segment primers were used for 5'RACE, and the resulting TCR alpha and TCR beta cDNA libraries carried sample barcodes and UMIs. TCRdb called the 5' RACE reads again in MiXCR, with one record for every CDR3 protein. The repertoire has hundreds of thousands of distinct CDR3 sequences, more than 20% of them found once; the top ten carry around 12%. The clonotype was recovered from an adult woman who had mild COVID-19 (a few samples of this study predate the infection). Cell type and time point are not known. The sequencing input was PBMCs or a T cell subset sorted from them (not recorded which). V and J are TRBV12-3 or TRBV12-4 and TRBJ1-3, with D possibly matching TRBD1 (5 bases). As DNA, the CDR3 is TGTGCCAGCAGTTACTCCACAGGACCTGGAAACACCATATATTTT. Residues: CASSYSTGPGNTIYF.